This T cell receptor (beta chain) comes out of a study of blood T cells in healthy people across ages. Comments on this clonotype: The target antigen is unknown.

Sample-barcoded 5' priming and a J-beta primer mix drove a second PCR of roughly 6 to 12 cycles. Tags on each cDNA molecule came from a template-switch adaptor with 12 random nucleotides. TCRdb fed the 5' RACE reads into MiXCR, producing one record per CDR3 protein. The data show around 2 million distinct CDR3 sequences, roughly two fifths seen once. Study results and caveats: The study found more naive CD4+ cells and higher diversity in long-lived than aged donors. Correlation between TCR beta diversity and naive T cell percentage was strong.

Sequencing input: blood. The TCR comes from a human donor in good health.

This chain's CDR3 is CASSMGDQPQHF. CDR3 coding DNA: TGTGCCAGCAGCATGGGTGATCAGCCCCAGCATTTT. The chain uses TRBV7-2 and TRBJ1-5; no clear D gene. Germline CDR1 reads SGHTA; CDR2 reads FQGNSA. V was shortened by 5 bases and J by 5 bases, with 7 bases between the two germline ends. This CDR3 spans 12 amino acids.